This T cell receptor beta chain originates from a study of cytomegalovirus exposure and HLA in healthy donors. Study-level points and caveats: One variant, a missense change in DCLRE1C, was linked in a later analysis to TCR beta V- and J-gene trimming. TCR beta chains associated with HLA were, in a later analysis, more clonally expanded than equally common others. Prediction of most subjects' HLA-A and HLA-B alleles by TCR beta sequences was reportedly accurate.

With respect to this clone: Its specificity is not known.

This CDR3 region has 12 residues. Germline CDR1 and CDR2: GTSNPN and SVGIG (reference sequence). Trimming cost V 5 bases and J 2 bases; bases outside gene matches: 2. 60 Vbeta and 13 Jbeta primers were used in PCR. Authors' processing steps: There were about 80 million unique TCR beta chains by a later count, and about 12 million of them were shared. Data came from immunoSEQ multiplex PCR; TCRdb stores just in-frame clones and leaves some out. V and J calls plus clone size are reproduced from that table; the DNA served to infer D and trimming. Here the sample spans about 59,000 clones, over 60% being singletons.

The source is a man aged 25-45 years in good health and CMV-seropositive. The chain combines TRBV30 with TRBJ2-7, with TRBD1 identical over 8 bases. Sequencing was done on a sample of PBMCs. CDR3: CAWGQGTYEQYF. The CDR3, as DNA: TGTGCCTGGGGACAGGGAACCTACGAGCAGTACTTC.